This T cell receptor beta chain was captured by sequencing in a study of graft-versus-host responses after intestinal transplantation. Points from the study as a whole: Declining HvG levels early post-transplant were linked to peak circulating GvH clone levels. Across patients carrying graft-donor T cell macrochimerism, allografts held high graft-versus-host to host-versus-graft clonal ratios. Among recipient marrow samples, GvH clones were found; some appeared first in ileum or blood.

As for this clone: What it binds is not known.

V lost 0 bases and J 3 bases, leaving 12 bases between the germline ends. This CDR3 has 17 amino acids. From germline, CDR1 is LGHNA and CDR2 YNFKEQ. This table comes from immunoSEQ multiplex PCR, and its TCRdb copy is limited to in-frame clones, with some not included. The data hold some 85,000 clones, with more than 75% observed a single time. The rearrangement uses TRBV4-2 and TRBJ1-6; weak D call: TRBD1 (6 bases). The clonotype comes from a human donor who was the organ donor for an intestinal transplant. Sample: unstimulated CD8+ T cells sorted from spleen or lymph node cells, taken before transplant. CDR3 sequence: CASSQESEGVYNSPLHF. DNA for the CDR3: TGTGCCAGCAGCCAAGAGTCAGAGGGGGTCTATAATTCACCCCTCCACTTT.